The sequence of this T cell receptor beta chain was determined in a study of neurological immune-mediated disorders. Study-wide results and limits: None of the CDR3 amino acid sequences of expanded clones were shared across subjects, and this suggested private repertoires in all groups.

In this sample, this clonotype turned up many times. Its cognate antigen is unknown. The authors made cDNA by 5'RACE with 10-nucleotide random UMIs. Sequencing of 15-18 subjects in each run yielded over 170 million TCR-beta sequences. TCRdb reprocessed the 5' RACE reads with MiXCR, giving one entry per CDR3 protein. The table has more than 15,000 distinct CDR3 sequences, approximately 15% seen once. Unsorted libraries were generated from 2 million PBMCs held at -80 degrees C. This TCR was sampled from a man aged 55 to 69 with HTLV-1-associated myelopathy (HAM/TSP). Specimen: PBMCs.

CDR3 residues: CASSALNWRQGDGYTF. For the CDR3, the DNA is TGTGCCAGCAGCGCACTAAATTGGAGACAGGGCGATGGCTACACCTTC. V is TRBV5-6 and J is TRBJ1-2; 7 bases are shared with TRBD1. J gave up 6 bases and V 4 bases, and 15 bases lay outside the gene matches. CDR1 is SGHDT, CDR2 YYEEEE, per germline. CDR3 length: 16 amino acids.